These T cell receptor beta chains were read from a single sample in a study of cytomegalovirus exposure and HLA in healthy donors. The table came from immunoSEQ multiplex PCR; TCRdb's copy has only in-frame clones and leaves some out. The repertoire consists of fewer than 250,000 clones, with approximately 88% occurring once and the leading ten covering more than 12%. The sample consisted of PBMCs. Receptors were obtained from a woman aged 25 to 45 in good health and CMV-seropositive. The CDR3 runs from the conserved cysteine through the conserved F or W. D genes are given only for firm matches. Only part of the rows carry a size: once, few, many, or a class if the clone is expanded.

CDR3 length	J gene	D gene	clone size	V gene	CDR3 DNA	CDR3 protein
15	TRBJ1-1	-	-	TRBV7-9	TGTGCCAGCAGCTTCGCAGGGTTAGGGGTAACTGAAGCTTTCTTT	CASSFAGLGVTEAFF
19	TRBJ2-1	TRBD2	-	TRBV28	TGTGCCAGCAGTTCTCCCCGGACTAGCGGGAGAAATGTTGGCAATGAGCAGTTCTTC	CASSSPRTSGRNVGNEQFF
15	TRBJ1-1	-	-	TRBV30	TGTGCCTGGAGTCCGCAGGGGCGTGGGAGCACTGAAGCTTTCTTT	CAWSPQGRGSTEAFF
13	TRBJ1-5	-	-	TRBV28	TGTGCCAGCCGAGGGAGGACGGATCAGCCCCAGCATTTT	CASRGRTDQPQHF
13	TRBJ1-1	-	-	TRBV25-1	TGTGCCAGCAGTGCGGGATGGGGGACTGAAGCTTTCTTT	CASSAGWGTEAFF
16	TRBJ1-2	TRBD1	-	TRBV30	TGTGCCTGGAGTACTTCGTCAGGGGGGGAAGTCTATGGCTACACCTTC	CAWSTSSGGEVYGYTF
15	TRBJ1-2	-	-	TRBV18	TGTGCCAGCTCACCACGATCGGCAGATAACTATGGCTACACCTTC	CASSPRSADNYGYTF
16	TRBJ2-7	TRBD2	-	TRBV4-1	TGCGCCAGCAGCCGCGCTAGCGGCGCATGGGACTACGAGCAGTACTTC	CASSRASGAWDYEQYF
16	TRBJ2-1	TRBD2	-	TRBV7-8	TGTGCCAGCAGCCTTGAGACTAGCAGCTCCTACAATGAGCAGTTCTTC	CASSLETSSSYNEQFF
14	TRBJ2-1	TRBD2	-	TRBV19	TGTGCCAGCGCGACTAGCGGGAGTCACAATGAGCAGTTCTTC	CASATSGSHNEQFF
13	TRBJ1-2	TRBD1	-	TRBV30	TGTGCCTTCCGGGGACAGTTCTACTATGGCTACACCTTC	CAFRGQFYYGYTF
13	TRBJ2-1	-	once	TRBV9	TGTGCCAGCAAAGGGTCCCCATACAATGAGCAGTTCTTC	CASKGSPYNEQFF
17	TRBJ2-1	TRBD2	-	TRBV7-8	TGTGCCAGCAGCTCCCTTGGCGGGAGTCGAAAGGACAATGAGCAGTTCTTC	CASSSLGGSRKDNEQFF
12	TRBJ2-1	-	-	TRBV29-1	TGCAGCGTTGATGGCGGGATCGATGAGCAGTTCTTC	CSVDGGIDEQFF
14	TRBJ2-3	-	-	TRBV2	TGTGCCAGCAGCCGACTAAGGGGCCCAGATACGCAGTATTTT	CASSRLRGPDTQYF
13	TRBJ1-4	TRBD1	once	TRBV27	TGTGCCACTTCAAGGGACAGGGATGAAAAACTGTTTTTT	CATSRDRDEKLFF
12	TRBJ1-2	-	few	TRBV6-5	TGTGCCAGCAATGCCGCGGGCTATGGCTACACCTTC	CASNAAGYGYTF
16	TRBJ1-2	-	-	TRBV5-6	TGTGCCAGCAGCTCGTTTCGATATGGTGGATCGTATGGCTACACCTTC	CASSSFRYGGSYGYTF
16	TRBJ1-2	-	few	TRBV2	TGTGCCAGCAGCCCAGGAGGGCGGACAGCTCTTACTGGCTACACCTTC	CASSPGGRTALTGYTF
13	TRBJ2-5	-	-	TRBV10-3	TGTGCCACCCGGGACACCCATCAAGAGACCCAGTACTTC	CATRDTHQETQYF
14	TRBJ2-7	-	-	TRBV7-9	TGTGCCAGCAGCTTATCCAGGGCTACCTACGAGCAGTACTTC	CASSLSRATYEQYF
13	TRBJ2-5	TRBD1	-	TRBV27	TGTGCCAGTCAGGGACAGACCCAAGAGACCCAGTACTTC	CASQGQTQETQYF
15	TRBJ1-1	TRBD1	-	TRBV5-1	TGCGCCAGCAGCTTCAGGGGACAGGCTAACACTGAAGCTTTCTTT	CASSFRGQANTEAFF
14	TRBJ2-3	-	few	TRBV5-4	TGTGCCAGCAGCTTGCCTGGTCTCACAGATACGCAGTATTTT	CASSLPGLTDTQYF
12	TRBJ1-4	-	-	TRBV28	TGTGCCAGCTCATTCCCGGCGGGACAACTGTTTTTT	CASSFPAGQLFF
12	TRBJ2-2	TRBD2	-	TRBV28	TGTGCCACCGGACTAGCGAACCAGGAGCTGTTTTTT	CATGLANQELFF
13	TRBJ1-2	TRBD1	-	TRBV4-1	TGCGCCAGCAGCCAAACAGGGGGCTCTGGCTACACCTTC	CASSQTGGSGYTF
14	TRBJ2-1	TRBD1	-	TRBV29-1	TGCAGCGGCAACCGGGACAGGTCTTGGAATGAGCAGTTCTTC	CSGNRDRSWNEQFF
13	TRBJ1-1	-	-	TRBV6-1	TGTGCCAGCAGTGACAGGGTGGGCACTGAAGCTTTCTTT	CASSDRVGTEAFF
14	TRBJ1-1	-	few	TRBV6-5	TGTGCCAGCAGTCTAGCGGGGACCAACACTGAAGCTTTCTTT	CASSLAGTNTEAFF
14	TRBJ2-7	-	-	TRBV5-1	TGCGCCAGCAGCCGCCCGGGATCCTCCTTGGAGCAGTACTTC	CASSRPGSSLEQYF
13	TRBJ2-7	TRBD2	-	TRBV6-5	TGTGCCGTTCAAAAAGGGAGGGTCCACGAGCAGTACTTC	CAVQKGRVHEQYF
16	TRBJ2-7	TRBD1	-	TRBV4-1	TGCGCCAGCAGCCAACGCCCGGGACAGGGGTTCCACGAGCAGTACTTC	CASSQRPGQGFHEQYF
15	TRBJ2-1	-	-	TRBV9	TGTGCCAGCAGCTCTCGGGAGTTCTCCTACAATGAGCAGTTCTTC	CASSSREFSYNEQFF
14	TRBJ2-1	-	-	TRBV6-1	TGTGCCAGCAGTGAAGTTCACTGGGGCAATGAGCAGTTCTTC	CASSEVHWGNEQFF
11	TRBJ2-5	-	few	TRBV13	TGTGCCAGCAGCTTTCGGGAGACCCAGTACTTC	CASSFRETQYF
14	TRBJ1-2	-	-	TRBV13	TGTGCCAGCAGCTCCCCGGTGGGGGACTATGGCTACACCTTC	CASSSPVGDYGYTF
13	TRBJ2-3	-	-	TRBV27	TGTGCCAGCCGACTGCAGGGTGCAGATACGCAGTATTTT	CASRLQGADTQYF
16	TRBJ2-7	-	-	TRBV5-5	TGTGCCAGCAGCTTGGTTTGGGCGGGACTGTCCTACGAGCAGTACTTC	CASSLVWAGLSYEQYF
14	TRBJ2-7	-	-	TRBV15	TGTGCCACCAGCAGAGATCCAGGCTCCTACGAGCAGTACTTC	CATSRDPGSYEQYF
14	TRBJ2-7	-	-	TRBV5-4	TGTGCCAGCAGCTTCATCGGGACCGCCTACGAGCAGTACTTC	CASSFIGTAYEQYF
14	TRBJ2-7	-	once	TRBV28	TGTGCCAGCAGCCCCCCCCAGGGGCCGTACGAGCAGTACTTC	CASSPPQGPYEQYF
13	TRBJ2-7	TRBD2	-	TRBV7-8	TGTGCCAGCGGGGGGGGTTTAACGTACGAGCAGTACTTC	CASGGGLTYEQYF
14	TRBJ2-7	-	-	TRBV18	TGTGCCAGCTCACCACTGGACAGAGGATACGAGCAGTACTTC	CASSPLDRGYEQYF
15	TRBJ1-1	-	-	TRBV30	TGTGCCTGGAGCGACCGGGCCGCGGGGAACACTGAAGCTTTCTTT	CAWSDRAAGNTEAFF